This TCR beta chain was sequenced for a study of blood T cells in healthy people across ages. Study observations and caveats: What prevented conclusive comparison of naive and antigen-experienced cells was that PBMCs were unsorted. Both higher diversity and more naive CD4+ cells marked long-lived donors when set against aged donors. The study regarded diversity estimates from one million T cells as underestimates.

This CDR3 has 16 amino acids. Germline CDR1 MNHEY, CDR2 SVGAGI. Trimming took 4 bases from V and 4 from J; bases not matched to a gene: 10. Next came a second PCR, run for roughly 6 to 11 cycles, which used a sample-barcoded 5' primer along with a J-beta primer mix. A 12-random-nucleotide template-switch adaptor tagged each cDNA molecule. TCRdb reprocessed the 5' RACE reads via MiXCR and lists one record per CDR3 protein. The sample yields over a million distinct CDR3 sequences, roughly two fifths seen once. A note on this clonotype: Its antigen is not identified.

This clonotype was obtained from a young woman in good health. The rearrangement joins TRBV6-5 to TRBJ2-3; 8 bases map to TRBD2. Sequences were obtained from blood. Here the CDR3 DNA reads TGTGCCAGCAGTTCTTTAGTAAGGCGGGAGGCAGATACGCAGTATTTT. Amino acids: CASSSLVRREADTQYF.